This T cell receptor beta chain appears in the sequencing data of a study of control samples from healthy donors and cancer patients. TCRdb's table, derived via immunoSEQ multiplex PCR, lists solely in-frame clones and lacks some. The sample yields more than 95,000 clones, around 86% seen once. This CDR3 is built from 13 residues. Germline V gene sequence: CDR1 SGHRS, CDR2 YFSETQ. The germline V and J ends were trimmed by 1 base and 4 bases, with 8 bases remaining between them. This receptor was obtained from a man aged 35-49 years in good health. The rearrangement uses TRBV5-1 and TRBJ1-2; D is perhaps TRBD1 (6 bases). Specimen: blood. CDR3 nucleotide sequence: TGCGCCAGCAGCTTGACAGGGACCTATGGCTACACCTTC. Its translation is CASSLTGTYGYTF. The entire variable domain, with the rest obtained from reference TRBV5-1 and TRBJ1-2, is as follows: KAGVTQTPRYLIKTRGQQVTLSCSPISGHRSVSWYQQTPGQGLQFLFEYFSETQRNKGNFPGRFSGRQFSNSRSEMNVSTLELGDSALYLCASSLTGTYGYTFGSGTRLTVV.